The 15 T cell receptor beta chains below come from one sample, sequenced in a study of siplizumab effects on memory and regulatory T cells. TCRdb's copy holds only in-frame clones and misses some; the assay was immunoSEQ multiplex PCR. The table has around 110,000 clones, 94% seen once. The material sequenced was non-Treg CD4+ T cells sorted from blood. These receptors came from a human donor in good health.

V is TRBV7-2 and J is TRBJ1-1; D is possibly TRBD1 (5 bases). Per the germline V gene, CDR1 is SGHTA and CDR2 is FQGNSA. The V end lost 5 bases, the J end lost 0 bases, and 13 bases lay between the germline ends. The CDR3 contains 15 residues. The DNA of the CDR3 is TGTGCCAGCAGCCCCGGCGGGACGGTGAACACTGAAGCTTTCTTT. It specifies CASSPGGTVNTEAFF.

The V gene is TRBV2, the J gene TRBJ2-7; D gene unclear. The V end was cut by 8 bases, the J end by 0 bases, with 8 bases between. CDR1 is SNHLY and CDR2 is FYNNEI in the germline V gene. The CDR3 spans 12 residues. CDR3: CASGPNSYEQYF. Here the CDR3 DNA reads TGTGCCAGCGGTCCGAACTCCTACGAGCAGTACTTC.

The chain carries TRBV5-4 and TRBJ1-1; D possibly corresponds to TRBD1 (6 bases). The germline CDR1 and CDR2 sequences are SGHNT and YYREEE (reference sequence). The V end lost 4 bases, the J end lost 7 bases, and 11 bases lay between the germline ends. This CDR3 is built from 12 residues. The CDR3 loop reads CASSTTGLEAFF. For the CDR3, the DNA is TGTGCCAGCAGCACCACAGGGCTTGAAGCTTTCTTT.

The J gene is TRBJ1-2, the V gene TRBV2; D uncertain. V gave up 4 bases and J gave up 6 bases, with 9 bases separating them. CDR1 SNHLY and CDR2 FYNNEI come from the germline V gene. The CDR3 covers 12 residues. The CDR3 sequence: CASSAEGHGYTF. DNA of the CDR3: TGTGCCAGCAGTGCGGAGGGCCATGGCTACACCTTC.

The chain links TRBV4-1 to TRBJ2-2; 10 bases are shared with TRBD1. This CDR3 is 15 amino acids long. From germline, CDR1 is MGHRA and CDR2 YSYEKL. Germline trimming cut 4 bases from V and 3 bases from J; bases unmatched to any gene: 2. CDR3 sequence: CASSLGQGDTGELFF. CDR3 nucleotides: TGCGCCAGCAGCCTAGGACAGGGGGACACCGGGGAGCTGTTTTTT.

The rearrangement links TRBV7-9 to TRBJ1-4; TRBD1 is a possible D gene (5 bases). CDR3 length equals 13 residues. Germline loops: CDR1 SEHNR, CDR2 FQNEAQ (reference sequence). V lost 2 bases, J lost 7 bases, and 8 bases lay in between. CDR3 protein: CASSLRGGEKLFF. CDR3 DNA: TGTGCCAGCAGCTTAAGGGGCGGTGAAAAACTGTTTTTT.

V is TRBV9 and J is TRBJ2-7; 9 positions match TRBD1. The CDR3 runs to 15 residues. Germline V lookup: CDR1 SGDLS, CDR2 YYNGEE. The V gene end was trimmed by 3 bases and the J gene end by 5 bases; junction bases not matched to a gene: 9. The chain's CDR3 is CASSATGTGYDEQYF. CDR3 DNA sequence: TGTGCCAGCAGCGCCACCGGGACAGGGTACGACGAGCAGTACTTC.

CDR3 DNA: TGTGCCAGCAGCCAAACAGGGGCCCGGTGGCGGCAGTACTTC. It codes for CASSQTGARWRQYF. This chain connects TRBV14 to TRBJ2-7; 7 bases match TRBD1. The CDR3 covers 14 residues. The germline V gene has CDR1 SGHDN and CDR2 FVKESK. V was pared by 2 bases and J by 9 bases, with 10 bases of the junction left unmatched.

This chain joins TRBV6-1 and TRBJ2-1; the D gene is possibly TRBD1 (5 bases). Trimming took off 2 bases at V and 4 bases at J, with 6 bases between the two ends. The CDR3 runs to 13 residues. Germline loops: CDR1 MNHNS, CDR2 SASEGT. The CDR3 bases are TGTGCCAGCAGTGAACAGGGATACAATGAGCAGTTCTTC. Its protein product is CASSEQGYNEQFF.

The chain links TRBV21-1 to TRBJ2-7. TRBV21-1 is recorded as a pseudogene. The CDR3 is 13 amino acids. CDR3 residues: CACCRDPGREQYF. The CDR3 region has the DNA TGTGCCTGTTGCCGGGACCCAGGGCGGGAGCAGTACTTC.

The V call is TRBV7-8, the J call TRBJ2-6; a possible D gene is TRBD1 (6 bases). This CDR3 contains 16 residues. Trimming cost V 8 bases and J 0 bases, with 14 bases left between them. The germline V gene has CDR1 SGHVS and CDR2 FQNEAQ. DNA for the CDR3: TGTGCCAGCGACAGGTTGATAGACTCTGGGGCCAACGTCCTGACTTTC. Translated, it gives CASDRLIDSGANVLTF.

This chain links TRBV25-1 with TRBJ2-1; the match to TRBD1 covers 9 bases. The CDR3 runs 16 residues. CDR1 is MGHDK and CDR2 is SYGVNS in the germline V gene. V lost 4 bases, J lost 7 bases, and 11 bases stayed unmatched. CDR3 in DNA: TGTGCCAGCAGTGCTATAGGGACAGGGACGGGGAATGAGCAGTTCTTC. Translating it yields CASSAIGTGTGNEQFF.

This clone has just one count. This chain links TRBV7-2 with TRBJ1-5; possible D gene TRBD1, 5 bases. CDR3 length equals 15 residues. The V end was cut by 5 bases, the J end by 3 bases, with 14 bases between. Germline V gene sequence: CDR1 SGHTA, CDR2 FQGNSA. CDR3 in DNA: TGTGCCAGCAGCCAATCGGGACGGTCCAATCAGCCCCAGCATTTT. Residues: CASSQSGRSNQPQHF.

CDR3 DNA: TGTGCCAGCAGCACCCGGGACAGAGTTACGAGGCAGTACTTC. Its protein product is CASSTRDRVTRQYF. This chain joins TRBV11-2 and TRBJ2-7, with 7 bases that match TRBD1. Per germline, CDR1 SGHAT and CDR2 FQNNGV. V shed 5 bases, J shed 9 bases, and the junction held 13 bases outside the gene matches. This CDR3 has 14 amino acids. Using reference TRBV11-2 and TRBJ2-7 for the parts outside the CDR3, the full variable domain is EAGVAQSPRYKIIEKRQSVAFWCNPISGHATLYWYQQILGQGPKLLIQFQNNGVVDDSQLPKDRFSAERLKGVDSTLKIQPAKLEDSAVYLCASSTRDRVTRQYFGPGTRLTVT.

The genes are TRBV4-2 and TRBJ1-3; D is possibly TRBD1 (6 bases). The CDR3 runs to 15 residues. V dropped 3 bases and J dropped 3 bases, with 12 bases sitting between them. CDR1 and CDR2 from the germline V gene are LGHNA and YNFKEQ. The CDR3 DNA reads as TGTGCCAGCAGCCAGGCCACAGGGAATGGAAACACCATATATTTT. Residues: CASSQATGNGNTIYF.